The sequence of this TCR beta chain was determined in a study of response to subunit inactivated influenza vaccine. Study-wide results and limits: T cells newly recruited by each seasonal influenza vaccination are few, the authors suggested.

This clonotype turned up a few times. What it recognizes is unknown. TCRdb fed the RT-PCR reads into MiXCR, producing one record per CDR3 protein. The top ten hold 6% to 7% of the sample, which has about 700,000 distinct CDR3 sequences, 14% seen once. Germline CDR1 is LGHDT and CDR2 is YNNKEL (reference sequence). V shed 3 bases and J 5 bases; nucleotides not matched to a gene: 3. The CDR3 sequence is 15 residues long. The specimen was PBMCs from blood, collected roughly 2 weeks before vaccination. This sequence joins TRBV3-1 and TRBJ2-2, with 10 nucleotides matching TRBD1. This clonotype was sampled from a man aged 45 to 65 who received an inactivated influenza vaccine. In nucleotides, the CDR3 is TGTGCCAGCAGCCAGGGGACAGGGGTAACCGGGGAGCTGTTTTTT. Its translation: CASSQGTGVTGELFF.